One T cell receptor beta chain is described in this entry. Trimming took 0 bases from V and 5 from J; bases not matched to a gene: 11. CDR1 SGHVS and CDR2 FNYEAQ come from the germline V gene. This CDR3 has 17 residues. These data come from a study of cytomegalovirus exposure and HLA in healthy donors. The study ran its PCR with 60 Vbeta and 13 Jbeta primers. The protocol was immunoSEQ multiplex PCR, while the TCRdb copy is restricted to in-frame clones and leaves out a portion. The table includes about 140,000 clones, approximately 80% detected once. The genes are TRBV7-6 and TRBJ2-3, with TRBD2 matching 7 bases. The clonotype comes from a woman between 40 and 50 years old in good health and CMV-seronegative. The sample consisted of PBMCs. Here the CDR3 reads CASSLARGGSGIDTQYF. CDR3 in DNA: TGTGCCAGCAGCTTAGCGCGCGGGGGATCTGGGATAGATACGCAGTATTTT.